This T cell receptor beta chain was sequenced in a study of Graves' ophthalmopathy and Graves' hyperthyroidism. V lost 1 base to trimming and J lost 9 bases; unmatched junction nucleotides: 12. Germline V gene sequence: CDR1 KGHSH, CDR2 LQKENI. The CDR3 has 16 residues. Investigators amplified TCR beta CDR3 regions from RNA transcripts. An initial RT-PCR round employing HTBI primers preceded a second-round multiplex PCR. TCRdb ran MiXCR on the multiplex PCR reads and lists one entry per CDR3 protein. The sample carries roughly 700,000 distinct CDR3 sequences, roughly 40% recorded once. The chain carries TRBV18 and TRBJ1-2; TRBD1 matches 9 bases. This TCR came from an adult man with Graves' ophthalmopathy. The sequencing sample was made of peripheral blood. The CDR3 sequence is CASSPQPLRDRVSYTF. The CDR3 DNA sequence: TGTGCCAGCTCACCACAGCCCCTGCGGGACAGGGTTAGCTACACCTTC.